This TCR beta chain was observed in a study of metastatic and nonmetastatic thyroid tumors. Germline CDR1 is MNHEY and CDR2 is SMNVEV (reference sequence). V lost 6 bases and J 4 bases, leaving 15 bases between the germline ends. The CDR3 is 14 residues long. TCRdb re-called clones from the PCR reads using MiXCR. The sample includes about 92,000 clones, just under 15% of them seen just once. All patients were treatment-naive before thyroid surgery. On this clone itself: This may stem from a read error, because a much larger clone lies one nucleotide away.

The V gene is TRBV27, the J gene TRBJ1-1; tentative D call: TRBD1 (5 bases). The receptor was derived from a female donor with papillary thyroid cancer or a benign thyroid nodule (not recorded which). Some clones in this sample may be carry-over from other donors' samples. Sequences were obtained from blood. The CDR3 nucleotides are TGTGCCAGCAGATTTGACAGTACAGCCACTGAAGCTTTCTTT. Its translation: CASRFDSTATEAFF.